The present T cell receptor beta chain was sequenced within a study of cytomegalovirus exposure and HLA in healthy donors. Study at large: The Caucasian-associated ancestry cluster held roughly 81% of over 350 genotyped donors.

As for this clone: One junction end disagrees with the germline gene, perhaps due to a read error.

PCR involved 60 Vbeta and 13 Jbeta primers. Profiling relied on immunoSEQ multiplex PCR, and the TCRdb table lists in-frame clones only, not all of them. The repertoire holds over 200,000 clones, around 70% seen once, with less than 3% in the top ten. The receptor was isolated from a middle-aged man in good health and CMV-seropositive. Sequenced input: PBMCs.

CDR3 DNA: TGTGCCAGCTGTAAACCTAACTATGGCTACATCTTC. Translation: CASCKPNYGYIF. The gene calls are TRBV6-6 and TRBJ1-2; D not resolved. The CDR3 loop spans 12 amino acids. Germline CDR1 is MNHNY and CDR2 is SVGAGI (reference sequence).